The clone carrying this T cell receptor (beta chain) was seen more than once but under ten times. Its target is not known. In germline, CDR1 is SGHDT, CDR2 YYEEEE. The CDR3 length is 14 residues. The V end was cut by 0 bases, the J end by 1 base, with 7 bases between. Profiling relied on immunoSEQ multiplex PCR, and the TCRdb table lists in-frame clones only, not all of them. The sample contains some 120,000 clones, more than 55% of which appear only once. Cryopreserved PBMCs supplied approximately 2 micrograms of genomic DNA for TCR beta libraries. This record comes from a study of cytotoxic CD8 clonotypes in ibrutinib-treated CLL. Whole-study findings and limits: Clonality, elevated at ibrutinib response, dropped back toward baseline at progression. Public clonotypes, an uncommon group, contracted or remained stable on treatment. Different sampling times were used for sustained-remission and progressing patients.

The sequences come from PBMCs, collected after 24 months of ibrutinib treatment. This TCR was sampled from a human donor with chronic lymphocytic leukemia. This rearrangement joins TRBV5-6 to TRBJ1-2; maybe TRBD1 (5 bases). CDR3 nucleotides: TGTGCCAGCAGCTTGGGGGGGTATAACTATGGCTACACCTTC. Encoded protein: CASSLGGYNYGYTF.